The TCR beta chain under discussion was sequenced for a study of naive and memory T cell subsets. Findings and limits, study-wide: A clonotype means one alpha or beta sequence, not an alpha/beta pair. Especially in CD8 cells, naive repertoires contained a few larger clonotypes, possibly CD45RA-re-expressing memory cells.

With 6 bases clipped from V and 3 bases from J, the junction kept 12 bases outside the gene matches. Germline CDR1 reads MDHEN; CDR2 reads SYDVKM. The CDR3 consists of 16 residues. This clonotype appeared a few times. The antigen remains unidentified. An equimolar mix of two oligonucleotides served as the beta constant-region primer for TRBC1 and TRBC2. Four rounds of PCR amplified the ligated cDNA using nested alpha and beta constant-region primers plus SP2. TCRdb itself ran the UMI-ligation and nested PCR reads through MiXCR, one entry per CDR3 protein. The sample yields about 82,000 distinct CDR3 sequences, about 8.2% seen once.

Sequencing was performed on naive CD8+ T cells from blood. The TCR was taken from a human donor in good health. The chain couples TRBV28 to TRBJ2-7; 9 bases agree with TRBD1. The CDR3, as DNA: TGTGCCAGCAGAACCGTCCGGGACAGGGACCTCTACGAGCAGTACTTC. It yields the protein CASRTVRDRDLYEQYF.